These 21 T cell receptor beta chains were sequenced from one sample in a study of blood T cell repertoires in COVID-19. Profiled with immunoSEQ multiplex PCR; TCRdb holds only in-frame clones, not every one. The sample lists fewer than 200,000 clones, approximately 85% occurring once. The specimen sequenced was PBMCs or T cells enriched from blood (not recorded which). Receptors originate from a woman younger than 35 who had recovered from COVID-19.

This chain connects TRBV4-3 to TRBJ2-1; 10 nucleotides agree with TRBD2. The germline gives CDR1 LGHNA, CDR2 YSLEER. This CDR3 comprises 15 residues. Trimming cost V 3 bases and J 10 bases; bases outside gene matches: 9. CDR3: CASSQSGGAGFEQFF. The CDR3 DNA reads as TGCGCCAGCAGCCAGAGCGGGGGGGCGGGTTTCGAGCAGTTCTTC.

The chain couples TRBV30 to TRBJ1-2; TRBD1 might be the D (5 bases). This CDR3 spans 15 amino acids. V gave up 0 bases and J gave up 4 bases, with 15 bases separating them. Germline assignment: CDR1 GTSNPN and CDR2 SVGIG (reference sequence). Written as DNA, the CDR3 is TGTGCCTGGAGTGTACGTGGGGGGTCTGGCTATGGCTACACCTTC. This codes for CAWSVRGGSGYGYTF.

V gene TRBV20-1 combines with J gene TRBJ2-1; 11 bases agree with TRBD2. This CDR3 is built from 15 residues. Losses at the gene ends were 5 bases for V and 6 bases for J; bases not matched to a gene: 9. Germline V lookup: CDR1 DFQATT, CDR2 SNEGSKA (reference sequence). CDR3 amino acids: CSAGGGTSGTNEQFF. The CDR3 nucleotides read TGCAGTGCTGGTGGCGGGACTAGCGGCACCAATGAGCAGTTCTTC.

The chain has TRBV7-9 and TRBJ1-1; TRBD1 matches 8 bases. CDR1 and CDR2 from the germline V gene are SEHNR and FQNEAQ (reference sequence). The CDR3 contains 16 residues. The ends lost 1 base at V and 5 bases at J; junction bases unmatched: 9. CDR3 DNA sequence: TGTGCCAGCAGCTTAGGTTCAGGGGGCCGGAGAACTGAAGCTTTCTTT. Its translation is CASSLGSGGRRTEAFF.

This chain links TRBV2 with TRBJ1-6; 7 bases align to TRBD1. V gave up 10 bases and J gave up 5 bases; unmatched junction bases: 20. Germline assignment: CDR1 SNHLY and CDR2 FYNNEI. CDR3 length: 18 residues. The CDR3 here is CATTSGFGTGQNNSPLHF. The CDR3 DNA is TGTGCCACGACTTCGGGGTTTGGGACGGGACAGAATAATTCACCCCTCCACTTT.

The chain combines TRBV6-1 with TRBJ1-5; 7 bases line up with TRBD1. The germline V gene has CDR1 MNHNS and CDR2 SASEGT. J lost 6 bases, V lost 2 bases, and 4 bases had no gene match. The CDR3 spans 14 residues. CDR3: CASSEQGESQPQHF. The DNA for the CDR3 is TGTGCCAGCAGTGAACAGGGGGAAAGTCAGCCCCAGCATTTT.

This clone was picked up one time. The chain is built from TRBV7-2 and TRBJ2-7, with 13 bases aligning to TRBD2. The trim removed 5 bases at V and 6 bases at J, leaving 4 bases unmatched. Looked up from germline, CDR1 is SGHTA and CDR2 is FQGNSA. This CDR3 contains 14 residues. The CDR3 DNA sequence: TGTGCCAGCAGCACCGGACTAGCGGGAGCCGAGCAGTACTTC. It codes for CASSTGLAGAEQYF.

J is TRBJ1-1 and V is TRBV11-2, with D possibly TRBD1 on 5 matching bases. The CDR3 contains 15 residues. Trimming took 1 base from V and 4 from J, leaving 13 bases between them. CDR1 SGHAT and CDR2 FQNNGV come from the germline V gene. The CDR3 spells CASSLGPAGFTEAFF. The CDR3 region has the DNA TGTGCCAGCAGCTTAGGTCCGGCAGGGTTCACTGAAGCTTTCTTT.

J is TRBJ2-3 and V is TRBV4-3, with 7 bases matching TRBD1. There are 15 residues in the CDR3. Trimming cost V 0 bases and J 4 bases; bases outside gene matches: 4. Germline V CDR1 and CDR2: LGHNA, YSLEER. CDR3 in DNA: TGCGCCAGCAGCCAAGAAGACAGGGCGGCAGATACGCAGTATTTT. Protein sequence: CASSQEDRAADTQYF.

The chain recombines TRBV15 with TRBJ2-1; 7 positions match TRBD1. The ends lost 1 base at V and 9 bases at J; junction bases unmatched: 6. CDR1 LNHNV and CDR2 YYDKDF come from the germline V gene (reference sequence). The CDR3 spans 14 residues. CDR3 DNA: TGTGCCACCAGCAGAGTTTCCGAGGGGGCTGAGCAGTTCTTC. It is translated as CATSRVSEGAEQFF.

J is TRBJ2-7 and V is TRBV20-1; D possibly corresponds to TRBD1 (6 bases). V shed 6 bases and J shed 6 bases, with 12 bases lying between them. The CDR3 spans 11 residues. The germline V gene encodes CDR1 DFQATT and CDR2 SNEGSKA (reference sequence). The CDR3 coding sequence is TGCAGTGCCCCTCAGGGGCGCGAGCAGTACTTC. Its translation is CSAPQGREQYF.

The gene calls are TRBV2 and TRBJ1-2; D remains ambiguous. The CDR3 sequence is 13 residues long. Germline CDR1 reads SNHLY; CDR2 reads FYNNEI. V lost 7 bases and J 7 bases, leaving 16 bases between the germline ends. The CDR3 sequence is CASTAVEVGGYTF. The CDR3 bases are TGTGCCAGCACCGCCGTAGAGGTGGGTGGCTACACCTTC.

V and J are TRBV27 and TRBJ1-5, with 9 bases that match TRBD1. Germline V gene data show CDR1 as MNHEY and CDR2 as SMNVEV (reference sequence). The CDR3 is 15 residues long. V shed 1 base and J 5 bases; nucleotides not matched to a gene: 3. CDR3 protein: CASSLLGQGDQPQHF. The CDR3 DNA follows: TGTGCCAGCAGTTTATTGGGACAGGGTGATCAGCCCCAGCATTTT.

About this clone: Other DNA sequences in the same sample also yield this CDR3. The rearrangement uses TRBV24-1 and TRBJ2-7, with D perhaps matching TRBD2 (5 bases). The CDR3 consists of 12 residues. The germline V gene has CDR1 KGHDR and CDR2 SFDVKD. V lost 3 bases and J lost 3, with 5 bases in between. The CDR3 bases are TGTGCCACCAGTGATGCGGGCTACGAGCAGTACTTC. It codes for CATSDAGYEQYF.

This chain's CDR3 is CASSLYGPGLPTEAFF. In DNA form, the CDR3 reads TGTGCCAGCAGTTTATACGGTCCGGGACTACCCACTGAAGCTTTCTTT. The chain carries TRBV27 and TRBJ1-1; D is possibly TRBD1 (5 bases). The CDR3 extends over 16 amino acids. V was clipped by 1 base and J by 4 bases, with 16 bases between them. Per the germline V gene, CDR1 is MNHEY and CDR2 is SMNVEV (reference sequence).

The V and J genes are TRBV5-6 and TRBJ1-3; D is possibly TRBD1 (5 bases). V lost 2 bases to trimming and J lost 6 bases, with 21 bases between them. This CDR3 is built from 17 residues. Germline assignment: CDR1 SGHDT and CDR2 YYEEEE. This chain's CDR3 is CASSFRGRGETKNTIYF. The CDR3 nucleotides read TGTGCCAGCAGCTTCAGAGGTCGGGGGGAGACTAAAAACACCATATATTTT.

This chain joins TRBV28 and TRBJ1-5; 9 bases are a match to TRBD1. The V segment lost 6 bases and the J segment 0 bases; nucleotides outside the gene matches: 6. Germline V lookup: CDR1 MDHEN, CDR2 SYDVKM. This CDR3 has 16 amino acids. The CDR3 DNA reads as TGTGCCAGCAGGGCGGGACAGGGATATAGCAATCAGCCCCAGCATTTT. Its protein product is CASRAGQGYSNQPQHF.

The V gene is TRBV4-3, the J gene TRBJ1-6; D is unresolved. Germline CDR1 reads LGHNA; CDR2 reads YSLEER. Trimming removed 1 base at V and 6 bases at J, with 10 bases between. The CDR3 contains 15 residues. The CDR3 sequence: CASSQGGDRNSPLHF. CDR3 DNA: TGCGCCAGCAGCCAAGGCGGGGATCGTAATTCACCCCTCCACTTT.

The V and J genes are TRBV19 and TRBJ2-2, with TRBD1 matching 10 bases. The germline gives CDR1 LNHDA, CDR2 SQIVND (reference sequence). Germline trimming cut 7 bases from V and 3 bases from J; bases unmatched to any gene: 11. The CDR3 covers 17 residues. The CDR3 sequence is CASTSRPGQGYTGELFF. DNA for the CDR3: TGTGCCAGTACCTCGCGTCCGGGACAGGGGTACACCGGGGAGCTGTTTTTT.

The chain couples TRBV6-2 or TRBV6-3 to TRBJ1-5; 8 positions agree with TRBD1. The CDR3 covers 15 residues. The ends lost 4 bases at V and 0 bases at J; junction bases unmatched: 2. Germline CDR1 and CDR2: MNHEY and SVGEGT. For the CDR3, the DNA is TGTGCCAGCAGTTCGACAGGGGTTAGCAATCAGCCCCAGCATTTT. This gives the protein CASSSTGVSNQPQHF.

The DNA of the CDR3 is TGTGCCAGCAGCGGGACTAGGGAAGAGACCCAGTACTTC. It encodes CASSGTREETQYF. V and J are TRBV6-5 and TRBJ2-5; 8 bases map to TRBD2. The J segment lost 3 bases and the V segment lost 6 bases, leaving 3 bases of the junction unmatched. The CDR3 runs to 13 residues. Germline values: CDR1 MNHEY, CDR2 SVGAGI.